This T cell receptor (beta chain) stems from a study of identical twins. Regarding the study as a whole: Conclusions were drawn cross-sectionally by statistical analysis, without following the same donors. Low generation probability was overrepresented in out-of-frame alpha sequences shared by twins.

A template switching step contributed a universal primer site, while unique molecular identifiers were present in the cDNA. TCRdb re-called the 5' RACE reads with MiXCR, one entry per CDR3 protein. This sample carries roughly 290,000 distinct CDR3 sequences, 9.5% of them seen once, and the ten largest clones take approximately 7%. To note about this clonotype: Its antigen is unknown.

Germline-derived CDR1 and CDR2 are SGHAT and FQNNGV. CDR3 length: 16 residues. V lost 1 base and J lost 4, with 15 bases in between. The same sample was also studied in work on yellow fever vaccine responses in identical twins.

V usage is TRBV11-2 and J usage is TRBJ2-3, with D possibly TRBD2 on 6 matching bases. This TCR came from a woman aged 18-29 years in good health. Sequences were obtained from CD8+ T cells sorted from blood. The CDR3 loop is CASSLVITSLADTQYF. Here the CDR3 DNA reads TGTGCCAGCAGCTTAGTTATAACTAGCTTAGCAGATACGCAGTATTTT.